This TCR beta chain was documented in a study of CD8+ T cells in alopecia areata. Study background: Roughly 6-10-week-old female C3H/HeJ mice were grafted with skin from spontaneously alopecic approximately 6-13-month-old C3H/HeJ graft donors.

Trimming pared 5 bases from V and 0 bases from J, leaving 10 bases between. The CDR3 is 14 residues long. The germline gives CDR1 NSHNY, CDR2 SYGAGN. Of note for this clone: The antigen is unknown. The gene symbols are mouse symbols. Read coverage stops 4 residues before the CDR3 terminus; the germline J gene supplies the remainder.

Cutaneous lymph nodes were pooled and cells sorted by CD4, CD8alpha, NKG2D, NKG2ACE and more. Following RNA extraction, reverse transcription yielded cDNA that acted as the sequencing template. Only in-frame clones appear in the TCRdb table, and some are missing; sequencing was by immunoSEQ multiplex PCR. The sample lists 200,000 to 300,000 clones, none appearing once, the ten largest making up 1.2%. Study-wide findings and caveats: TCR sharing was clearer in mice than between patients, perhaps partly owing to patient HLA diversity. Sequencing of scalp tissue also captures the resident alphabeta T cells of normal skin. The study found higher clonality in lesional than normal scalp, especially in alopecia totalis/universalis.

The sample comprised CD4+ T cells sorted from a lymph node. The receptor was isolated from a C3H/HeJ mouse with alopecia areata. The MHC haplotype of the strain is H2-k. V is TRBV13-1 and J is TRBJ2-3, with D maybe TRBD2 (5 bases). CDR3 in amino acids: CASRAWASAETLYF. The part of the CDR3 DNA that was read is TGTGCCAGCAGGGCCTGGGCTAGTGCAGAA.